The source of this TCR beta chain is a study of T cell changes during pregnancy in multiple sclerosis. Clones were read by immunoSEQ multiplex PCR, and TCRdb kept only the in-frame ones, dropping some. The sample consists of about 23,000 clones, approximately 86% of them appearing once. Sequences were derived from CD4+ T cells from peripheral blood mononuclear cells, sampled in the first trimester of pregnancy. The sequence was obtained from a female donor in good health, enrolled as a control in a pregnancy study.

DNA for the CDR3: TGTGCCAGCAGCTTAGACCCCGGACAGGGGAGGGCTTTCTTT. Protein product: CASSLDPGQGRAFF. The chain couples TRBV7-2 to TRBJ1-1, with TRBD1 identical over 9 bases. With V trimmed by 1 base and J by 11 bases, 8 bases remained unmatched. This CDR3 is 14 amino acids long. CDR1 is SGHTA and CDR2 is FQGNSA in the germline V gene.